The sequence of this T cell receptor (beta chain) was determined in a study of blood T cells in healthy people across ages. Together with a sample-barcoded 5' primer, a J-beta primer mix was included in a second PCR lasting about 6 to 11 cycles. TCRdb re-analysed the 5' RACE reads in MiXCR, keeping a single row per CDR3 protein. In the table there are around 800,000 distinct CDR3 sequences, roughly 50% of which are singletons. With regard to this clonotype: As yet, its antigen is unknown.

Study-level findings and limits: The study lacked donor CMV status, which possibly confounded expanded clonotype changes.

This CDR3 spans 15 amino acids. CDR1 and CDR2 from the germline V gene are MNHNY and SVGAGI (reference sequence). V shed 2 bases and J shed 4 bases, with 12 bases lying between them. Each sample gave at least 7 million isolated PBMCs. The source of this sequence is an elderly man in good health. Material: blood. This rearrangement joins TRBV6-6 to TRBJ2-1; D might be TRBD2 (6 bases). CDR3 protein: CASSYEQGTYNEQFF. In DNA form, the CDR3 reads TGTGCCAGCAGTTACGAGCAAGGGACTTACAATGAGCAGTTCTTC.